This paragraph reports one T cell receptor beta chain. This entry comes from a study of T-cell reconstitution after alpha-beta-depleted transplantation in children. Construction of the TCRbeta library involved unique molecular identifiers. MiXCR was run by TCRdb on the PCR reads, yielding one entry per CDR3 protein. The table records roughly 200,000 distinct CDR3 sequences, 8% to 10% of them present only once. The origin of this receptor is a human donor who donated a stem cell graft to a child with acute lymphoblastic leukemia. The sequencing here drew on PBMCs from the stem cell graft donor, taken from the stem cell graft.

CDR3 sequence (DNA): TGTGCCAGCAGTCTGGGGACAGGGGTTTCGCGGGAGACCCAGTACTTC. This translates into CASSLGTGVSRETQYF. This chain connects TRBV27 to TRBJ2-5, with 10 bases matching TRBD1. The CDR3 loop spans 16 amino acids. From germline, CDR1 is MNHEY and CDR2 SMNVEV (reference sequence). Trimming cost V 5 bases and J 5 bases; bases outside gene matches: 11.